These T cell receptor delta chains were read from a single sample in a study of in vitro expanded adult blood gammadelta T cells. TCRdb re-identified clones in the 5' RACE reads via CATT. The sample yields some 390 delta-chain clones, 50% to 65% seen once. These receptors lack a known antigen. Specimen: gamma-delta T cells from peripheral blood expanded in culture, collected from an in vitro culture stimulated with Abnoba P. The receptors here all came from an adult in good health. Each CDR3 is given with its conserved first and last residue. D genes are given only for firm matches. Size is stated for part of the rows, as once, few or many counts, or as a class when the clone is expanded.

clone_size	v_call	d_call	j_call	cdr3_nt	cdr3_aa
.	TRDV2	TRDD3	TRDJ1	TGTGCCTGTGACCTACTGGGGGAGAACACCGATAAACTCATCTTT	CACDLLGENTDKLIF
.	TRDV2	TRDD3	TRDJ2	TGTGCCTGTGACGGGCTGGTGGGGGATAGGAGGACAGCACAACTCTTCTTT	CACDGLVGDRRTAQLFF
hyperexpanded	TRDV2	.	TRDJ1	TGTGCCTGTGATTCATGGGGGCTCGATAAACTCATCTTT	CACDSWGLDKLIF
hyperexpanded	TRDV2	.	TRDJ1	TGTGCCTGTGACACCGTTCGTGTCCTACACGCCGGGCCCGACACCGATAAACTCATCTTT	CACDTVRVLHAGPDTDKLIF
large	TRDV2	TRDD3	TRDJ3	TGTGCCTGTGACACCTTACTGGGGGATACGGGCTCCTGGGACACCCGACAGATGTTTTTC	CACDTLLGDTGSWDTRQMFF
.	TRDV2	TRDD3	TRDJ2	TGTGCCTGTGATCGCCTGGGGGATACGTCTTTGACAGCACAACTCTTCTTT	CACDRLGDTSLTAQLFF
few	TRDV2	TRDD3	TRDJ1	TGTGCCTGTTGGGGGCTGGGGGATACACGGGGGCCCGATAAACTCATCTTT	CACWGLGDTRGPDKLIF
.	TRDV2	TRDD3	TRDJ3	TGTGCCTGTGATCAGTTGGGGGATCGAAACTCCTGGGACACCCGACAGATGTTTTTC	CACDQLGDRNSWDTRQMFF
.	TRDV2	.	TRDJ1	TGTGCCTGTGATTCATGGGGGCTTGAAAAACTCATCTTT	CACDSWGLEKLIF
medium-sized	TRDV2	.	TRDJ1	TGTGCCTGTGACAAACTAGTAGGACCAAATGGGGGGGTGTACACCGATAAACTCATCTTT	CACDKLVGPNGGVYTDKLIF
large	TRDV2	TRDD3	TRDJ1	TGTGCCTGTGACTCCCTACTGGGGGATATTTACACCGATAAACTCATCTTT	CACDSLLGDIYTDKLIF
few	TRDV2	TRDD3	TRDJ1	TGTGCCTGTGACACCATGGGGGATACGGGCGATAAACTCATCTTT	CACDTMGDTGDKLIF
hyperexpanded	TRDV2	TRDD3	TRDJ1	TGTGCCTGTGACACAATGGTACTGGGGACGTACACCGATAAACTCATCTTT	CACDTMVLGTYTDKLIF
large	TRDV2	TRDD3	TRDJ4	TGTGCCTGTGACAAACTGGGGCTCTCCCCCCCCAGACCCCTGATCTTT	CACDKLGLSPPRPLIF
large	TRDV2	TRDD3	TRDJ1	TGTGCCTGTGACACCGTTCCTGGGGGATACGTCGACACCGATAAACTCATCTTT	CACDTVPGGYVDTDKLIF
hyperexpanded	TRDV2	TRDD3	TRDJ1	TGTGCCTGTGACACGCTTTTGGGGATACGTAAGACGCACGATAAACTCATCTTT	CACDTLLGIRKTHDKLIF
.	TRDV2	.	TRDJ1	TGTGCCTGTGACACCATCGGGTCGCGTACCGATAAACTCATCTTT	CACDTIGSRTDKLIF
.	TRDV2	.	TRDJ1	TGTGCCTGTGACACCGTTTTGGGGGCTAATAGTGACACCGATAAAATCATCTTT	CACDTVLGANSDTDKIIF
medium-sized	TRDV2	.	TRDJ3	TGTGCCTGGGACACCCGACAGATGTTTTTC	CAWDTRQMFF
medium-sized	TRDV2	.	TRDJ1	TGTGCCTGTGACACCATGCCTTCCCCTAGCAGAGACAACCCGAAAGGTGGTAAACTCATCTTT	CACDTMPSPSRDNPKGGKLIF
large	TRDV2	TRDD3	TRDJ3	TGTGCCTGTGACACCGTTAGTGTTCTGGGGGATACGGAGTCCTGGGACACCCGACAGATGTTTTTC	CACDTVSVLGDTESWDTRQMFF
.	TRDV2	.	TRDJ1	TGTGCCTGTGACACCGTAGGGGCACCCTCCAACACTGATAAACTCATCTTT	CACDTVGAPSNTDKLIF
large	TRDV2	TRDD3	TRDJ1	TGTGCCTGTGACCCAACCACCTCCAACCGGGGGATACAGGACGATAAACTCATCTTT	CACDPTTSNRGIQDDKLIF
.	TRDV2	TRDD3	TRDJ1	TGTGCCTGTGACACCATGGGGGATACGGGCGATAAACTAATCTTT	CACDTMGDTGDKLIF
.	TRDV1	.	TRDJ1	TGTGCTCTTGGGGACATAGAGCCTACTAGTGGGGGGCCGCACCTCGATAAACTCATCTTT	CALGDIEPTSGGPHLDKLIF
medium-sized	TRDV2	.	TRDJ1	TGTGCCTGTGACACCGTAGGGGAGACCGATAAACTCATCTTT	CACDTVGETDKLIF
few	TRDV2	TRDD3	TRDJ1	TGTGCCTGTGACCCTCTCATGGGGGATACGCCCTCCGATAAACTCATCTTT	CACDPLMGDTPSDKLIF
.	TRDV2	TRDD3	TRDJ1	TGTGCCTGTGTTCCTCTTACTGGGGGAAACGACACCGATAAACTCATCTTT	CACVPLTGGNDTDKLIF
few	TRDV2	.	TRDJ2	TGTGCCTGTGACTCGATGGGGGGCCCTTCTTTGACAGCACAACTCTTCTTT	CACDSMGGPSLTAQLFF
few	TRDV2	TRDD3	TRDJ2	TGTGCCTGTGACCCCGTCGCTCCTACAAATACTGGGGGGGCTTTGACAGCACAACTCTTCTTT	CACDPVAPTNTGGALTAQLFF
large	TRDV2	.	TRDJ3	TGTGCCTGTGACACCGTCATGGGGGCTACTCGAGGGGACACCCGACAGATGTTTTTC	CACDTVMGATRGDTRQMFF
large	TRDV2	TRDD3	TRDJ1	TGTGCCTGTGACCTACTCCCTGGGGGATATAGAAACGATAAACTCATCTTT	CACDLLPGGYRNDKLIF
hyperexpanded	TRDV2	TRDD3	TRDJ2	TGTGCCTGTGATCTGGTGGGGGATACGTCTTTGACAGCACAACTCTTCTTT	CACDLVGDTSLTAQLFF
large	TRDV2	TRDD3	TRDJ1	TGTGCCTGTGACACTCTTACTGGGGGATACGGGTACACCGATAAACTCATCTTT	CACDTLTGGYGYTDKLIF
large	TRDV2	TRDD3	TRDJ1	TGTGCCTGTGACACCGTAGGGGGATACCCCTACACCGATAAACTCATCTTT	CACDTVGGYPYTDKLIF
large	TRDV2	.	TRDJ1	TGTGCCTGTGACACCGTTTTGGGGGCTAATAGTTACACCGATAAACTCATCTTT	CACDTVLGANSYTDKLIF
.	TRDV2	TRDD3	TRDJ3	TGTGCCTGTGATCGCCTGGGGGATAGGCCAACCTGGGACACCCGACAGATGTTTTTC	CACDRLGDRPTWDTRQMFF
.	TRDV2	TRDD3	TRDJ3	TGTGCCTGTGATCGCCTGGGGGATACGCCAACCTGGGACACCCGACAGATGTTTTTC	CACDRLGDTPTWDTRQMFF
few	TRDV2	TRDD3	TRDJ3	TGTGCCTGTGACGCGGCGCCCAACTGGGGGTCTTCCGGGAGGGACACCCGACAGATGTTTTTC	CACDAAPNWGSSGRDTRQMFF
hyperexpanded	TRDV2	.	TRDJ1	TGTGCCTGTGACACCTGGGGCCCAAACACCGATAAACTCATCTTT	CACDTWGPNTDKLIF
large	TRDV2	TRDD3	TRDJ1	TGTGCCTGTGACACCGTATCAGGGGCCGTACTGGGGGATACAGGTAAACTCATCTTT	CACDTVSGAVLGDTGKLIF
hyperexpanded	TRDV2	TRDD3	TRDJ3	TGTGCCTGTGACACCCTCGATACTGGGGGTCCCCTACCCCCCTCCTGGGACACCCGACAGATGTTTTTC	CACDTLDTGGPLPPSWDTRQMFF
medium-sized	TRDV2	.	TRDJ1	TGTGCCTGTGACACCGTGGGCCCCATTGCCGATAAACTCATCTTT	CACDTVGPIADKLIF
large	TRDV2	.	TRDJ1	TGTGCCTGTGACCGAATGGGGGTTAGGGAACTCATCTTT	CACDRMGVRELIF
medium-sized	TRDV2	TRDD3	TRDJ1	TGTGCCTGTGACGGACTGGGGGATGGAACCGATAAACTCATCTTT	CACDGLGDGTDKLIF
large	TRDV2	TRDD3	TRDJ1	TGTGCCTGTGACGGTCTACTGGGGACGTACACCGATAAACTCATCTTT	CACDGLLGTYTDKLIF
few	TRDV2	TRDD3	TRDJ1	TGTGCCTGTGACACCGTTTTTGGTACCGTACTGGGGGATACTTCCACCGATAAACTCATCTTT	CACDTVFGTVLGDTSTDKLIF
few	TRDV2	TRDD3	TRDJ1	TGTGCCTGTGACCCCCTCCGTACTGGGGGACCCTACACCGATAAACTCATCTTT	CACDPLRTGGPYTDKLIF
hyperexpanded	TRDV2	.	TRDJ1	TGTGCCTGTGACGCAATCCTGGCCAACCGGACAAAACTCATCTTT	CACDAILANRTKLIF
hyperexpanded	TRDV2	TRDD3	TRDJ1	TGTGCCTGTGACTCCGTAAGGGGGATAGGAAAGTACACCGATAAACTCATCTTT	CACDSVRGIGKYTDKLIF
few	TRDV2	TRDD3	TRDJ3	TGTGCCTGTGACACCGAACGGATTTACTGGGGGATCCCCCCCTCCTCCTGGGACACTCGACAGATGTTTTTC	CACDTERIYWGIPPSSWDTRQMFF
.	TRDV2	TRDD3	TRDJ2	TGTGCCTGTGACACCGCTTCCTACGGGGGATACGGGGAATACCAAGAGACAGCACAACTCTTCTTT	CACDTASYGGYGEYQETAQLFF
.	TRDV2	TRDD3	TRDJ1	TGTGCCTGTAACACCTGGGGGGGGGCCGATAAACTCATCTTT	CACNTWGGADKLIF
large	TRDV2	TRDD3	TRDJ1	TGTGCCTGTGACACCGTGCAAACTGGGGGACCCTACACCGATAAACTCATCTTT	CACDTVQTGGPYTDKLIF
large	TRDV2	.	TRDJ1	TGTGCCTGTGACCGACTTGGGGCCGACGGGGGAGGCTATAAACTCATCTTT	CACDRLGADGGGYKLIF